Listed here is a single T cell receptor beta chain. Original handling: Nucleated cell counts were estimated from reference gene primer amplification. Libraries were prepared by immunoSEQ multiplex PCR; TCRdb keeps only in-frame clonotypes and omits some of them. The V and J calls and the clone size are those of that table, but D and trimming were determined from the DNA. The repertoire holds 95,000 to 150,000 clones, over 70% seen once, with 2% to 2.5% in the top ten. The source of the sample is a study of blood T cell repertoires in COVID-19. Study in general: Samples taken during acute and convalescent COVID-19 were collected in the United States, Italy and Spain. T cells, B-cell-depleted T cells, or PBMCs supplied cDNA or gDNA.

This CDR3 comprises 14 residues. Trimming shortened V by 2 bases and J by 2 bases, and 7 bases separated the two germline ends. Germline V CDR1 and CDR2: LGHDT, YNNKEL (reference sequence). This clonotype was obtained from a man between 65 and 85 years old with acute or convalescent COVID-19. The chain has TRBV3-1 (or the pseudogene TRBV3-2) and TRBJ1-3; D gene uncertain. The sequenced sample was peripheral blood. The CDR3 here is CASSQREAGNTIYF. The CDR3 region has the DNA TGTGCCAGCAGCCAAAGGGAGGCTGGAAACACCATATATTTT.